The rows below give T cell receptor beta chains drawn from one sample of a study of OX40 agonist ivuxolimab in advanced cancers. Generated by immunoSEQ multiplex PCR, the TCRdb table keeps only in-frame clones and is missing some. The profile shows over 45,000 clones, roughly 89% of them singletons. The source was CD4+ or CD8+ T cells sorted from blood, collected in a trial of the OX40 agonist ivuxolimab. The receptors stem from an adult with an advanced solid tumor such as melanoma, head and neck, liver or kidney cancer. Each CDR3 is given with its conserved first and last residue. A D gene is named only where the DNA matches it firmly. Expanded clones are given a class, and other clones once, few, many or no size at all.

V: TRBV5-4; size: NA; J: TRBJ2-1; D: NA; DNA: TGTGCCAGTCAGCCTTTTCGGTCTGGGGACAATGAGCAGTTCTTC; CDR3: CASQPFRSGDNEQFF
V: TRBV9; size: NA; J: TRBJ2-1; D: TRBD2; DNA: TGTGCCAGCAGCGTCTCGACTAGCGGGAGCTCATTTGGATTGGATGAGCAGTTCTTC; CDR3: CASSVSTSGSSFGLDEQFF
V: TRBV4-1; size: NA; J: TRBJ2-1; D: TRBD2; DNA: TGCGCCAGCAGCCAAGATCCAGGACTAGCGGGAGGGTACAATGAGCAGTTCTTC; CDR3: CASSQDPGLAGGYNEQFF
V: TRBV23-1; size: NA; J: TRBJ2-2; D: NA; DNA: TGCGCCAGCAGTCAATCGTGGGTCCCGAACACCGGGGAGCTGTTTTTT; CDR3: CASSQSWVPNTGELFF
V: TRBV18; size: NA; J: TRBJ2-1; D: NA; DNA: TGTGCCAGCTCTCGGGAGACCTCCTACAATGAGCAGTTCTTC; CDR3: CASSRETSYNEQFF
V: TRBV5-8; size: NA; J: TRBJ1-2; D: NA; DNA: TGTGCCAGCAGCGTAGACAGTCCCGGCTACACCTTC; CDR3: CASSVDSPGYTF
V: TRBV19; size: NA; J: TRBJ2-7; D: NA; DNA: TGTGCCAGTAGTCTAGGTGGTGGGTTCTCCTACGAGCAGTACTTC; CDR3: CASSLGGGFSYEQYF
V: TRBV6-1; size: NA; J: TRBJ2-7; D: TRBD2; DNA: TGTGCCAGCAGTGAAATTATTAGGGGACTAGACTCCTACGAGCAGTACTTC; CDR3: CASSEIIRGLDSYEQYF
V: TRBV23-1; size: NA; J: TRBJ2-7; D: NA; DNA: TGCGCCAGCAGCCAAGATAGGGGTACCTACGAGCAGTACTTC; CDR3: CASSQDRGTYEQYF
V: TRBV7-9; size: few; J: TRBJ2-7; D: NA; DNA: TGTGCCAGCAGCCTTATTTCCTACGAGCAGTACTTC; CDR3: CASSLISYEQYF
V: TRBV14; size: NA; J: TRBJ2-1; D: TRBD2; DNA: TGTGCCAGCAGCCATATCGGGGGGGCGGGAAATGAGCAGTTCTTC; CDR3: CASSHIGGAGNEQFF
V: TRBV7-9; size: NA; J: TRBJ2-7; D: NA; DNA: TGTGCCAGCACCCAAGGTGGCACACTACAGCAGTACTTC; CDR3: CASTQGGTLQQYF
V: TRBV6-1; size: NA; J: TRBJ1-5; D: TRBD1; DNA: TGTGCCAGCAGTGTAAGACAGGGGGCCAATCAGCCCCAGCATTTT; CDR3: CASSVRQGANQPQHF
V: TRBV15; size: NA; J: TRBJ2-3; D: TRBD1; DNA: TGTGCCACCAGCCCCGGACAGGGCCACATCACAGATACGCAGTATTTT; CDR3: CATSPGQGHITDTQYF
V: TRBV27; size: once; J: TRBJ2-1; D: NA; DNA: TGTGCCAGCAGTTACGTTGTAGGTACACTGCAGTTCTTC; CDR3: CASSYVVGTLQFF
V: TRBV28; size: once; J: TRBJ2-1; D: NA; DNA: TGTGCCAGCAGTTCCCGCCTGACTTCAAATGAGCAGTTCTTC; CDR3: CASSSRLTSNEQFF
V: TRBV6-5; size: NA; J: TRBJ1-2; D: TRBD1; DNA: TGTGCCAGCACCCTAACAGGGGGCTCGAATGGCTACACCTTC; CDR3: CASTLTGGSNGYTF
V: TRBV7-2; size: NA; J: TRBJ2-1; D: NA; DNA: TGTGCCAGCAGCTTAGCAGTTTTAAGGGGGACCGATGAGCAGTTCTTC; CDR3: CASSLAVLRGTDEQFF
V: TRBV4-1; size: NA; J: TRBJ1-5; D: TRBD1; DNA: TGCGCCAGCAGCATGGACAGGGGAAGACAGCCCCAGCATTTT; CDR3: CASSMDRGRQPQHF
V: TRBV27; size: NA; J: TRBJ1-2; D: NA; DNA: TGTGCCAGCAGTTCAAACACGGGCGCTAACTATGGCTACACCTTC; CDR3: CASSSNTGANYGYTF
V: TRBV27; size: NA; J: TRBJ2-7; D: TRBD2; DNA: TGTGCCAGCAGACTTATAGCGGGAGGGCTGACGGAGCAGTACTTC; CDR3: CASRLIAGGLTEQYF
V: TRBV19; size: NA; J: TRBJ1-2; D: NA; DNA: TGTGCCAGCGACTCAGACAGGAACTATGGCTACACCTTC; CDR3: CASDSDRNYGYTF
V: TRBV5-4; size: NA; J: TRBJ2-7; D: TRBD1; DNA: TGTGCCAGCAGCTTAGGACAGGGGGTCTACGAGCAGTACTTC; CDR3: CASSLGQGVYEQYF
V: TRBV6-5; size: NA; J: TRBJ1-1; D: NA; DNA: TGTGCCAGCAGTTACTCGGTGACTAACACTGAAGCTTTCTTT; CDR3: CASSYSVTNTEAFF
V: TRBV27; size: NA; J: TRBJ2-1; D: TRBD2; DNA: TGTGCCAGCAGTTTATCAAGCGGGGTGGAGTACAATGAGCAGTTCTTC; CDR3: CASSLSSGVEYNEQFF
V: TRBV28; size: NA; J: TRBJ1-1; D: NA; DNA: TGTGCCAGCAGTTTAGATGGCCAACGGACAGTGAACACTGAAGCTTTCTTT; CDR3: CASSLDGQRTVNTEAFF
V: TRBV19; size: NA; J: TRBJ2-2; D: TRBD2; DNA: TGTGCCAGTAGTATAGAGCTAGCGGGAGGCAACACCGGGGAGCTGTTTTTT; CDR3: CASSIELAGGNTGELFF
V: TRBV27; size: NA; J: TRBJ2-7; D: NA; DNA: TGTGCCAGCAGTTTCGGGGCTTACTCCTACGAGCAGTACTTC; CDR3: CASSFGAYSYEQYF
V: TRBV29-1; size: NA; J: TRBJ2-3; D: NA; DNA: TGCAGCGTTGAATCGGGGGCCAGCACAGATACGCAGTATTTT; CDR3: CSVESGASTDTQYF
V: TRBV13; size: NA; J: TRBJ2-7; D: TRBD1; DNA: TGTGCCAGCAACCGACAGGGGATAGACGAGCAGTACTTC; CDR3: CASNRQGIDEQYF
V: TRBV27; size: NA; J: TRBJ2-1; D: NA; DNA: TGTGCCAGCAGTTTATCCCGGGTCTTGATCTACAATGAGCAGTTCTTC; CDR3: CASSLSRVLIYNEQFF
V: TRBV9; size: NA; J: TRBJ2-7; D: NA; DNA: TGTGCCAGCAGCGAAGGACAGTCCTACGAGCAGTACTTC; CDR3: CASSEGQSYEQYF
V: TRBV7-9; size: NA; J: TRBJ1-1; D: NA; DNA: TGTGCCAGCAGCTTATATGTAGGTGGAAACACTGAAGCTTTCTTT; CDR3: CASSLYVGGNTEAFF
V: TRBV7-9; size: NA; J: TRBJ1-1; D: NA; DNA: TGTGCCAGCAGCTTAGGGGGCGTTGAAGCTTTCTTT; CDR3: CASSLGGVEAFF
V: TRBV11-2; size: few; J: TRBJ1-6; D: NA; DNA: TGTGCCAGCAGCTTCTATAATTCACCCCTCCACTTT; CDR3: CASSFYNSPLHF
V: TRBV5-5; size: NA; J: TRBJ2-7; D: NA; DNA: TGTGCCAGCAGAACACCATTGGGTTACGAGCAGTACTTC; CDR3: CASRTPLGYEQYF
V: TRBV7-9; size: NA; J: TRBJ2-7; D: TRBD1; DNA: TGTGCCAGCAGCTCGGGACAGGGATACTACGAGCAGTACTTC; CDR3: CASSSGQGYYEQYF
V: TRBV15; size: NA; J: TRBJ2-3; D: TRBD2; DNA: TGTGCCACCAGCAGGGGGGTGGCGGGAGGAGATACGCAGTATTTT; CDR3: CATSRGVAGGDTQYF
V: TRBV14; size: few; J: TRBJ1-5; D: NA; DNA: TGTGCCAGCAGAAAGACCAGCCGGGATCCCCATCAGCCCCAGCATTTT; CDR3: CASRKTSRDPHQPQHF
V: TRBV14; size: NA; J: TRBJ2-3; D: TRBD2; DNA: TGTGCCAGCAGCCAGGGGACTAGCCCCTTTGGCACAGATACGCAGTATTTT; CDR3: CASSQGTSPFGTDTQYF
V: TRBV10-2; size: NA; J: TRBJ2-5; D: NA; DNA: TGCGCCAGCAGTGGTCACGAAGAGACCCAGTACTTC; CDR3: CASSGHEETQYF
V: TRBV29-1; size: few; J: TRBJ2-7; D: NA; DNA: TGCAGCGTGGCGGGGGACAGGATGTACGAGCAGTACTTC; CDR3: CSVAGDRMYEQYF
V: TRBV29-1; size: NA; J: TRBJ2-1; D: NA; DNA: TGCAGCGCCCGAGGGGGGTCGGGGGAGCAGTTCTTC; CDR3: CSARGGSGEQFF
V: TRBV23-1; size: NA; J: TRBJ2-7; D: TRBD2; DNA: TGCGCCAGCACTACCGTGTGGACTAGCAAGAACACCCCACCCGATGAATACGAGCAGTACTTC; CDR3: CASTTVWTSKNTPPDEYEQYF
V: TRBV4-1; size: NA; J: TRBJ2-1; D: TRBD1; DNA: TGCGCCAGCAGCCAGGCGGCCCCCAAACAGGGGAGCGATGAGCAGTTCTTC; CDR3: CASSQAAPKQGSDEQFF
V: TRBV7-9; size: NA; J: TRBJ2-7; D: TRBD2; DNA: TGTGCCAGCAGGCCCGGACTAGCGGGGGGCTCCTACGAGCAGTACTTC; CDR3: CASRPGLAGGSYEQYF
V: TRBV6-1; size: NA; J: TRBJ1-1; D: NA; DNA: TGTGCCAGCAGTGAAATTGAAGCTTTCTTT; CDR3: CASSEIEAFF
V: TRBV6-1; size: few; J: TRBJ1-5; D: NA; DNA: TGTGCCAGTGGGGACGAGTATAGCAATCAGCCCCAGCATTTT; CDR3: CASGDEYSNQPQHF
V: TRBV5-6; size: NA; J: TRBJ2-7; D: NA; DNA: TGTGCCAGCAGCTTGGCAGGTCTAACAGGTCTGGAAAACGAGCAGTACTTC; CDR3: CASSLAGLTGLENEQYF
V: TRBV27; size: NA; J: TRBJ2-7; D: NA; DNA: TGTGCCAGCAGTTCATCAACAGGGATGGAAATCTACGAGCAGTACTTC; CDR3: CASSSSTGMEIYEQYF
V: TRBV11-2; size: NA; J: TRBJ2-3; D: TRBD2; DNA: TGTGCCAGCAGCTTAGAACGAATCGGCGGGGGGTTTGGGGATACGCAGTATTTT; CDR3: CASSLERIGGGFGDTQYF
V: TRBV13; size: once; J: TRBJ2-3; D: TRBD1; DNA: TGTGCCAGCAGCTTAAGACGGGACAGGGGGCGAGAAGATACGCAGTATTTT; CDR3: CASSLRRDRGREDTQYF
V: TRBV25-1; size: NA; J: TRBJ2-7; D: NA; DNA: TGTGCCAGCAGTGCCAGTGGGGTCGCCTACGAGCAGTACTTC; CDR3: CASSASGVAYEQYF
V: TRBV10-3; size: NA; J: TRBJ2-7; D: TRBD1; DNA: TGTGCCATCAGTGAGGTAAAACAGGGGCCCCCTACCTACGAGCAGTACTTC; CDR3: CAISEVKQGPPTYEQYF